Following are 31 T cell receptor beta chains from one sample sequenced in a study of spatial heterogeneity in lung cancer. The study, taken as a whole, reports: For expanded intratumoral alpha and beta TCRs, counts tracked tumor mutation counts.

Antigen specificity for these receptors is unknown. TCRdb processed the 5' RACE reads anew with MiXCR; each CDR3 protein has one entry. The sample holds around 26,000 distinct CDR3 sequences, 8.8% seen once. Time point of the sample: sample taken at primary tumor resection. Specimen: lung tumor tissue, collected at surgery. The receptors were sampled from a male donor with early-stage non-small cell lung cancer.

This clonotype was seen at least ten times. The CDR3 sequence is CSATQIWSLGQMNTEAFF. CDR3 coding DNA: TGCAGTGCTACCCAGATTTGGTCGCTCGGGCAGATGAACACTGAAGCTTTCTTT. The V call is TRBV20-1, the J call TRBJ1-1; D not resolved. Germline V gene data show CDR1 as DFQATT and CDR2 as SNEGSKA (reference sequence). Trimming pared 4 bases from V and 0 bases from J, leaving 24 bases between. CDR3 length equals 18 residues.

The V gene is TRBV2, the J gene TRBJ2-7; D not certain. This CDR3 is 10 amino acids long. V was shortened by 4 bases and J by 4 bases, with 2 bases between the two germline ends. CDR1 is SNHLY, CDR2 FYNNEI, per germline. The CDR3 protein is CASSAYEQYF. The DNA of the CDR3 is TGTGCCAGCAGTGCATACGAGCAGTACTTC. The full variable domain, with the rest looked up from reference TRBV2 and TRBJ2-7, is EPEVTQTPSHQVTQMGQEVILRCVPISNHLYFYWYRQILGQKVEFLVSFYNNEISEKSEIFDDQFSVERPDGSNFTLKIRSTKLEDSAMYFCASSAYEQYFGPGTRLTVT.

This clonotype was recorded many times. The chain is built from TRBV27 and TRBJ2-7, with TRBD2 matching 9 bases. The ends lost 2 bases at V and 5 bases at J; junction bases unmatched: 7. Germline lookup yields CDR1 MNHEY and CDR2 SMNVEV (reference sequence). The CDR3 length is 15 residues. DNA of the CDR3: TGTGCCAGCAGTTTAGGCCGCGGGAGGGCCAACGAGCAGTACTTC. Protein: CASSLGRGRANEQYF.

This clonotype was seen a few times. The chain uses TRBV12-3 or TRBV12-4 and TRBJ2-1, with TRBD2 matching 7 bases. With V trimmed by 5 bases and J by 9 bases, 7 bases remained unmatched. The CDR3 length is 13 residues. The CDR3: CASSPRAGSEQFF. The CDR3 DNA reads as TGTGCCAGCAGTCCCCGAGCGGGGAGTGAGCAGTTCTTC.

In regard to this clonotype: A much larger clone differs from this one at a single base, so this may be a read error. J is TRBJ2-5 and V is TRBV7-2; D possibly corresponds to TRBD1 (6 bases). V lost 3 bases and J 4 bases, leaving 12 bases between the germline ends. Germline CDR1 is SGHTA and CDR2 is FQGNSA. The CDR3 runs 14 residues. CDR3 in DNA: TGTGCCAGCAGCTTCCCCGGCAGGGGAGAGACCCAGTACTTC. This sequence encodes CASSFPGRGETQYF.

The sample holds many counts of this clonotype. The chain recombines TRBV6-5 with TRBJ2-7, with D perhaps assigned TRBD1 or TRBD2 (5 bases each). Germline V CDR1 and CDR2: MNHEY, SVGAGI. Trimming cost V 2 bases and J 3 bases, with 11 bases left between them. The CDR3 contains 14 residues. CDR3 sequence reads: CASSYDRDGYEQYF. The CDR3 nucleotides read TGTGCCAGCAGTTACGATCGGGACGGCTACGAGCAGTACTTC.

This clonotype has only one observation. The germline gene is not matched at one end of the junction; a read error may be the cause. The CDR3 loop is CVSRGLQGGSRSEAFF. The CDR3, as DNA: TGTGTCAGCCGAGGACTCCAGGGGGGTAGCAGGTCTGAAGCTTTCTTT. The chain couples TRBV27 to TRBJ1-1, with 7 bases fitting TRBD1. This CDR3 spans 16 amino acids. In germline, CDR1 is MNHEY, CDR2 SMNVEV (reference sequence).

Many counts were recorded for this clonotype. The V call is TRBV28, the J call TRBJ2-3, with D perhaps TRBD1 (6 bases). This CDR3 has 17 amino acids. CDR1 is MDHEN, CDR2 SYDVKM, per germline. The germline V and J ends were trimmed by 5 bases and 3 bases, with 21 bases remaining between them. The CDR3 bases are TGTGCCAGCAGTCCCCTTCCGATAGGGGGTAGGACAGATACGCAGTATTTT. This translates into CASSPLPIGGRTDTQYF.

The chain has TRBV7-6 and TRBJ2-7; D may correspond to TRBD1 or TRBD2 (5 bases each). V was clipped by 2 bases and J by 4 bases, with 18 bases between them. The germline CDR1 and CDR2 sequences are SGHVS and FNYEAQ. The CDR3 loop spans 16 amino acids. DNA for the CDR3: TGTGCCAGCAGCTTAACCGGGGCAAGCAGATTTTACGAGCAGTACTTC. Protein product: CASSLTGASRFYEQYF.

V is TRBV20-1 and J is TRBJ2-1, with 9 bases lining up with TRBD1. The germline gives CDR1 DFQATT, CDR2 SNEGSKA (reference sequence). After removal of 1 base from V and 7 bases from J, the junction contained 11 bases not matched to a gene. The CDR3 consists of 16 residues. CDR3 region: CSARARAGTGRNEQFF. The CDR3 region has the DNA TGCAGTGCTAGAGCCCGGGCCGGGACAGGGAGAAATGAGCAGTTCTTC.

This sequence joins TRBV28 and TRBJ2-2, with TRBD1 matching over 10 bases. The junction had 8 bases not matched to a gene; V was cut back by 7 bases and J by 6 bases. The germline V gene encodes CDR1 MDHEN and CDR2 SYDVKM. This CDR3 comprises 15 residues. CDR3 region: CASTPLGQGSGELFF. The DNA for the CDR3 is TGTGCCAGCACCCCCCTGGGACAGGGGTCCGGGGAGCTGTTTTTT.

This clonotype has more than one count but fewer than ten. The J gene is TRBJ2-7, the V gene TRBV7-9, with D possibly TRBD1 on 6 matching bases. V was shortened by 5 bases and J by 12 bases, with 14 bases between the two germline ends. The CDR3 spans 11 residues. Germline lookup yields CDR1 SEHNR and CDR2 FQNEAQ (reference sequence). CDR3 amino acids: CASSATGYLYF. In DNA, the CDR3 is TGTGCCAGCAGCGCCACAGGGTATCTGTACTTC.

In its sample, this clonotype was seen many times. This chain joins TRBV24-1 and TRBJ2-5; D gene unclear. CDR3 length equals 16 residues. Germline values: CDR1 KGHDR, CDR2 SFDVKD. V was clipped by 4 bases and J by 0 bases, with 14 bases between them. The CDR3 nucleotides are TGTGCCACCAGTGACCTCCCCGGACGGGACCAAGAGACCCAGTACTTC. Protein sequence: CATSDLPGRDQETQYF.

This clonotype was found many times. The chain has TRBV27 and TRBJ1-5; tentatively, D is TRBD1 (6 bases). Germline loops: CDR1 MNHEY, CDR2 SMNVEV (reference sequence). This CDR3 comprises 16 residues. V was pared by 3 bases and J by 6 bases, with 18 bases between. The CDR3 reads CASSFLPTTGSQPQHF. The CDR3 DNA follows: TGTGCCAGCAGTTTTCTCCCCACTACAGGGAGTCAGCCCCAGCATTTT.

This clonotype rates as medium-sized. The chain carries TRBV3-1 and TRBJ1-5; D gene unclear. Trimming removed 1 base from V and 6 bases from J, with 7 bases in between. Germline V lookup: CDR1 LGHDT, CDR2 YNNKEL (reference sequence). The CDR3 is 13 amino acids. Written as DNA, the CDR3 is TGTGCCAGCAGCCAAGTAGGGAGTCAGCCCCAGCATTTT. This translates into CASSQVGSQPQHF.

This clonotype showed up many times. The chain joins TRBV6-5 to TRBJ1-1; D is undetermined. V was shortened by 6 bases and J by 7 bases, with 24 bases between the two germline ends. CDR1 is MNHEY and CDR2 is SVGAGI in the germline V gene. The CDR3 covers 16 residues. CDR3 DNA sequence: TGTGCCAGCAGAAAACTCCCCGGAGCCCGCTCTAGTGAAGCTTTCTTT. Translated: CASRKLPGARSSEAFF.

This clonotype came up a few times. The CDR3 sequence: CSARAQGGREQYF. The DNA of the CDR3 is TGCAGTGCTAGAGCCCAGGGCGGGCGCGAGCAGTACTTC. The rearrangement uses TRBV20-1 and TRBJ2-7; D may match TRBD1 or TRBD2 (5 bases each). V gave up 1 base and J gave up 6 bases, with 13 bases separating them. Germline V gene lookup returns CDR1 DFQATT and CDR2 SNEGSKA (reference sequence). The CDR3 is made up of 13 amino acids.

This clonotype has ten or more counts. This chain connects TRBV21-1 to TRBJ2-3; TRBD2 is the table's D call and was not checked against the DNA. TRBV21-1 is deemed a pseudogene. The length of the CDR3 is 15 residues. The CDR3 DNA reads TGTGCCAGCAGCAAAGCTGCGCGGAAGGGAGATACGCAGTATTTT. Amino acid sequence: CASSKAARKGDTQYF.

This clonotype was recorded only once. The CDR3 sequence is CSQDRPSYNEQFF. CDR3 nucleotide sequence: TGCAGCCAAGACAGACCCTCCTACAATGAGCAGTTCTTC. The chain employs TRBV20-1 and TRBJ2-1; weak D call: TRBD1 (5 bases). The CDR3 consists of 13 residues. Looked up from germline, CDR1 is DFQATT and CDR2 is SNEGSKA (reference sequence).

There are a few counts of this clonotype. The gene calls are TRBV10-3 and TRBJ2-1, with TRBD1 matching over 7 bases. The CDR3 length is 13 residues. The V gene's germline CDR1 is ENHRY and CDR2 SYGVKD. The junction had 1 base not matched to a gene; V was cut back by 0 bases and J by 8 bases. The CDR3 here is CAISESQGDEQFF. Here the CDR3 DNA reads TGTGCCATCAGTGAGTCCCAGGGGGATGAGCAGTTCTTC.

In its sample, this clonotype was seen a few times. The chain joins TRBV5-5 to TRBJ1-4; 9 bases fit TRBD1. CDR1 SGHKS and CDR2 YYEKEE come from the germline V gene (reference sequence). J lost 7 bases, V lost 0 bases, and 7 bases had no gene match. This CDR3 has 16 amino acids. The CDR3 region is CASSLEPTGGIEKLFF. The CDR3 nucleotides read TGTGCCAGCAGCTTGGAACCGACAGGGGGAATTGAAAAACTGTTTTTT.

CDR3 nucleotides: TGCGCCAGCAGCCAAGATACCCGGGAGGGCTACGAGCAGTACTTC. It codes for CASSQDTREGYEQYF. V and J are TRBV4-1 and TRBJ2-7; 8 bases are a match to TRBD2. Trimming took 0 bases from V and 3 from J; bases not matched to a gene: 4. The V gene's germline CDR1 is MGHRA and CDR2 YSYEKL. The CDR3 consists of 15 residues.

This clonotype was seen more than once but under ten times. This CDR3 reads CASSPYPTSGGETQYF. CDR3 coding DNA: TGTGCCAGCAGCCCCTACCCGACTAGCGGGGGGGAGACCCAGTACTTC. The chain recombines TRBV7-3 with TRBJ2-5, with 13 bases aligning to TRBD2. V shed 5 bases, J shed 5 bases, and the junction held 8 bases outside the gene matches. Germline loops: CDR1 SGHTA, CDR2 FQGTGA. This CDR3 has 16 amino acids.

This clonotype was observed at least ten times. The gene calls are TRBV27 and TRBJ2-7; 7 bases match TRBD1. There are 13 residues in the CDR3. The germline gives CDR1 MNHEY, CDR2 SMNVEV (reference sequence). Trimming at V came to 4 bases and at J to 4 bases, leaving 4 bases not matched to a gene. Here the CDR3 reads CASSSGGGYEQYF. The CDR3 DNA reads TGTGCCAGCAGTTCAGGGGGTGGGTACGAGCAGTACTTC.

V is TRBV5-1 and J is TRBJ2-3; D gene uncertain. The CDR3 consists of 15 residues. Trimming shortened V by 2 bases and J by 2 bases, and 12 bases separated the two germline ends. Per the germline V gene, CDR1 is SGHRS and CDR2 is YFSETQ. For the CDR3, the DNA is TGCGCCAGCAGCTTAATCTGGGGTAACACAGATACGCAGTATTTT. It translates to CASSLIWGNTDTQYF.

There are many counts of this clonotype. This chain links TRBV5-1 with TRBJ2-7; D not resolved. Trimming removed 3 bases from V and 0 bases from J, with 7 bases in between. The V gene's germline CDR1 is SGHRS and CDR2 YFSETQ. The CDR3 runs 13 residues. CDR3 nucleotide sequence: TGCGCCAGCAGCTCCGACAACTCCTACGAGCAGTACTTC. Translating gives CASSSDNSYEQYF.

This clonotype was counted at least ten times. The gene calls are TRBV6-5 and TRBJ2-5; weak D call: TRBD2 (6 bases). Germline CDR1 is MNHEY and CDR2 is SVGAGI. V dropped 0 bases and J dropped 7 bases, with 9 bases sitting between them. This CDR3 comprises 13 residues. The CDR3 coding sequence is TGTGCCAGCAGTTACTCGGAGGGAGGGACCCAGTACTTC. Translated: CASSYSEGGTQYF.

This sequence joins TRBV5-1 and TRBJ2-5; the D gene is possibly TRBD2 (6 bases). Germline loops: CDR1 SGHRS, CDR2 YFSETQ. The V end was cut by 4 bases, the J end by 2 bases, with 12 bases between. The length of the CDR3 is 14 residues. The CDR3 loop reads CASSISSAQETQYF. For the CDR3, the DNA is TGCGCCAGCAGCATATCTAGCGCACAAGAGACCCAGTACTTC.

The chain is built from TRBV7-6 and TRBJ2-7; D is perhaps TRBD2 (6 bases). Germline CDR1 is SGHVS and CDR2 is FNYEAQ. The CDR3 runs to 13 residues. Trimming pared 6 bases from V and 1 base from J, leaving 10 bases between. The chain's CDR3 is CASRGTASYEQYF. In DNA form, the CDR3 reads TGTGCCAGCAGAGGGACTGCGTCCTACGAGCAGTACTTC.

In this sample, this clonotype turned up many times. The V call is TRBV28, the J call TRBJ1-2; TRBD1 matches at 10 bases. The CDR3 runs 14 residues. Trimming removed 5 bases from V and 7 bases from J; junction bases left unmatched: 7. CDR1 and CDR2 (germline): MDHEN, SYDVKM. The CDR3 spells CASSRDRGRRGYTF. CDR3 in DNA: TGTGCCAGCAGTCGCGACAGGGGGCGTCGTGGCTACACCTTC.

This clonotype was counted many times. The CDR3 DNA sequence: TGCGCCAGCAGCCTAAAGACAGAAGAGACCCAGTACTTC. Translating gives CASSLKTEETQYF. The gene calls are TRBV5-1 and TRBJ2-5, with D maybe TRBD1 (5 bases). Trimming stripped 4 bases from V and 3 bases from J, with 10 bases between. CDR3 size: 13 residues. Germline V lookup: CDR1 SGHRS, CDR2 YFSETQ.